Sequencing of this T cell receptor (beta chain) was carried out in a study of blood T cell repertoires in COVID-19. The CDR3 totals 14 residues. Germline lookup yields CDR1 SGDLS and CDR2 YYNGEE. V was pared by 0 bases and J by 8 bases, with 12 bases between. Measured with immunoSEQ multiplex PCR; TCRdb has only the in-frame clones, and not every one. The sample shows under 250,000 clones, approximately 84% of them seen only once. The chain uses TRBV9 and TRBJ2-4, with D possibly being TRBD1 (6 bases). The sample consisted of peripheral blood. The clonotype originates from a man in his forties or fifties with active or convalescent COVID-19. The CDR3 sequence: CASSVGVGGDIQYF. The CDR3 bases are TGTGCCAGCAGCGTAGGGGTAGGGGGTGACATTCAGTACTTC.